This entry features one TCR beta chain sequence. CDR3 length: 10 residues. The V end lost 5 bases, the J end lost 4 bases, and 2 bases lay between the germline ends. Germline CDR1 reads SGHVS; CDR2 reads FNYEAQ. This sample was taken from a study of siplizumab effects on memory and regulatory T cells. Generated by immunoSEQ multiplex PCR, the TCRdb table keeps only in-frame clones and is missing some. The sample holds about 70,000 clones, over 75% seen once. Sequenced material: Tregs sorted from blood. The clonotype was recovered from a human donor in good health. The rearrangement uses TRBV7-6 and TRBJ2-5; D gene ambiguous. The CDR3 sequence: CASSGETQYF. CDR3 nucleotides: TGTGCCAGCAGCGGAGAGACCCAGTACTTC.